This TCR beta chain was recovered during a study of blood T cell repertoires in COVID-19. Study-level background: Sites across the United States, Italy and Spain contributed samples from acute and convalescent COVID-19. PBMCs, B-cell-depleted T cells, or T cells were the source of the cDNA or gDNA that made up the material.

Authors' methods: Nucleated cell counts were estimated from reference gene primer amplification. Some clones are missing from TCRdb's copy, which holds only in-frame ones; the method was immunoSEQ multiplex PCR. That table furnishes V, J and clone size, whereas the DNA furnished D and trimming. The sample has 150,000 to 200,000 clones, about 85% seen once. The CDR3 runs to 14 residues. The receptor comes from a man in his sixties with acute or convalescent COVID-19. The chain combines TRBV12-2 with TRBJ2-2; the D call TRBD1 from the table was never checked on the DNA. TRBV12-2 is noted as a pseudogene. What was sequenced was peripheral blood. The CDR3 reads CASRLRQLTGELFF. The DNA for the CDR3 is TGTGCAAGTCGCTTGCGACAGCTCACCGGGGAGCTGTTTTTT.